The 23 T cell receptor beta chains in this list originate from one sample, sequenced in a study of blood T cell repertoires in COVID-19. The repertoire was sequenced with immunoSEQ multiplex PCR; TCRdb's copy has only in-frame clones and lacks some. The sample shows more than 200,000 clones, about 87% of them seen only once. The material sequenced was peripheral blood. The receptors derive from a woman aged 25 to 45 with COVID-19, enrolled during active disease.

Details on this clone: Its ends do not fully match the called genes, so a read error is possible. CDR3 sequence reads: CASSLGQSIYNEQFF. As DNA, the CDR3 is TGTGCTAGCAGCTTAGGACAGTCGATTTACAATGAGCAGTTCTTC. The V and J genes are TRBV7-7 and TRBJ2-1, with a possible D match to TRBD1 (6 bases). This CDR3 region has 15 residues. The germline V gene has CDR1 SSHAT and CDR2 FNYEAQ (reference sequence).

The rearrangement uses TRBV6-5 and TRBJ2-7, with 11 bases that match TRBD1. V lost 4 bases and J lost 1; bases outside the gene matches: 3. Per the germline V gene, CDR1 is MNHEY and CDR2 is SVGAGI. This CDR3 spans 15 amino acids. The CDR3 protein is CASSFGQGASYEQYV. Written as DNA, the CDR3 is TGTGCCAGCAGTTTCGGACAGGGGGCTTCCTACGAGCAGTACGTC.

V gene TRBV7-8 combines with J gene TRBJ2-7, with 10 bases aligning to TRBD2. The V gene's germline CDR1 is SGHVS and CDR2 FQNEAQ. The CDR3 has 16 residues. J lost 6 bases, V lost 1 base, and 9 bases had no gene match. CDR3 nucleotide sequence: TGTGCCAGCAGCTTAGTCGCTAGCGGGGGTTCGGTCGAGCAGTACTTC. Its translation: CASSLVASGGSVEQYF.

The chain links TRBV5-4 to TRBJ1-1, with D hard to call. V was clipped by 0 bases and J by 7 bases, with 10 bases between them. Germline values: CDR1 SGHNT, CDR2 YYREEE (reference sequence). The CDR3 is 13 amino acids. The CDR3 is CASSLERGLEAFF. For the CDR3, the DNA is TGTGCCAGCAGCTTGGAACGCGGCCTTGAAGCTTTCTTT.

V usage is TRBV13 and J usage is TRBJ1-1, with TRBD1 identical over 7 bases. Unmatched junction bases numbered 17, after V lost 0 bases and J lost 4 bases. Germline V gene data show CDR1 as PRHDT and CDR2 as FYEKMQ (reference sequence). The CDR3 sequence is 19 residues long. CDR3 protein: CASSLGTFAQGFRFTEAFF. The CDR3 DNA sequence: TGTGCCAGCAGCTTAGGCACTTTTGCACAGGGGTTTCGGTTCACTGAAGCTTTCTTT.

Only one count was recorded for this clone. The rearrangement joins TRBV6-2 or TRBV6-3 to TRBJ2-5; TRBD1 is a possible D gene (6 bases). Germline CDR1 MNHEY, CDR2 SVGEGT. CDR3 length equals 12 residues. V lost 6 bases, J lost 5 bases, and 10 bases lay in between. CDR3 coding DNA: TGTGCCAGCAGCATTAGGGGGGAGACCCAGTACTTC. This gives the protein CASSIRGETQYF.

The chain employs TRBV11-2 and TRBJ2-1; 14 bases are shared with TRBD2. The V segment lost 8 bases and the J segment 9 bases; nucleotides outside the gene matches: 6. Germline values: CDR1 SGHAT, CDR2 FQNNGV. The CDR3 contains 14 residues. The CDR3 loop reads CASGGLAGGPEQFF. The CDR3 nucleotides read TGTGCCAGCGGCGGACTAGCGGGGGGCCCTGAGCAGTTCTTC.

The sample holds one count of this clone. This chain connects TRBV5-6 to TRBJ1-4, with D unclear. Trimming cost V 4 bases and J 2 bases, with 9 bases left between them. There are 14 residues in the CDR3. Germline V gene lookup returns CDR1 SGHDT and CDR2 YYEEEE. The CDR3 DNA sequence: TGTGCCAGCAGCCCTGGCAATACTAATGAAAAACTGTTTTTT. Its translation: CASSPGNTNEKLFF.

The chain combines TRBV3-1 (or the pseudogene TRBV3-2) with TRBJ2-3; the D gene is possibly TRBD2 (5 bases). Germline lookup yields CDR1 LGHDT and CDR2 YNNKEL (reference sequence). V was cut by 1 base and J by 6 bases, with 11 bases left in between. This CDR3 comprises 14 residues. DNA of the CDR3: TGTGCCAGCAGCCAAGGAGGAGGTACGGATACGCAGTATTTT. This sequence encodes CASSQGGGTDTQYF.

The chain links TRBV28 to TRBJ1-1, with D possibly TRBD1 on 6 matching bases. The V end was cut by 7 bases, the J end by 6 bases, with 15 bases between. The CDR3 is 13 amino acids. In germline, CDR1 is MDHEN, CDR2 SYDVKM. The CDR3 here is CASTTGFNAEAFF. CDR3 DNA sequence: TGTGCCAGCACCACAGGGTTCAACGCTGAAGCTTTCTTT.

The chain uses TRBV15 and TRBJ2-3; TRBD2 agrees at 8 bases. V shed 0 bases, J shed 4 bases, and the junction held 6 bases outside the gene matches. This CDR3 has 16 residues. CDR1 is LNHNV and CDR2 is YYDKDF in the germline V gene (reference sequence). CDR3 amino acids: CATSRDDSGISDTQYF. DNA of the CDR3: TGTGCCACCAGCAGAGATGATAGCGGGATATCAGATACGCAGTATTTT. Full variable domain (remainder filled in from reference TRBV15 and TRBJ2-3): DAMVIQNPRYQVTQFGKPVTLSCSQTLNHNVMYWYQQKSSQAPKLLFHYYDKDFNNEADTPDNFQSRRPNTSFCFLDIRSPGLGDTAMYLCATSRDDSGISDTQYFGPGTRLTVL.

The chain is built from TRBV7-2 and TRBJ2-1; 9 nucleotides agree with TRBD2. The CDR3 covers 16 residues. Germline CDR1 and CDR2: SGHTA and FQGNSA. Trimming at V came to 2 bases and at J to 6 bases, leaving 8 bases not matched to a gene. CDR3 residues: CASSLSLASGVNEQFF. The CDR3, as DNA: TGTGCCAGCAGCTTAAGTTTGGCTAGCGGGGTCAATGAGCAGTTCTTC.

This chain joins TRBV5-4 and TRBJ2-1, with 14 nucleotides matching TRBD2. CDR1 is SGHNT, CDR2 YYREEE, per germline (reference sequence). This CDR3 has 15 amino acids. The V and J ends lost 4 bases and 8 bases, in that order; junction bases with no gene match: 5. Here the CDR3 reads CASSTGLAGVYEQFF. As DNA, the CDR3 is TGTGCCAGCAGCACGGGACTAGCGGGAGTCTATGAGCAGTTCTTC. Full variable domain (missing parts from reference TRBV5-4 and TRBJ2-1): ETGVTQSPTHLIKTRGQQVTLRCSSQSGHNTVSWYQQALGQGPQFIFQYYREEENGRGNFPPRFSGLQFPNYSSELNVNALELDDSALYLCASSTGLAGVYEQFFGPGTRLTVL.

V and J are TRBV19 and TRBJ2-1; TRBD1 might be the D (5 bases). Trimming pared 6 bases from V and 4 bases from J, leaving 13 bases between. This CDR3 has 14 amino acids. Germline values: CDR1 LNHDA, CDR2 SQIVND (reference sequence). The chain's CDR3 is CASRPPTDYNEQFF. CDR3 coding DNA: TGTGCCAGTAGACCGCCGACAGATTACAATGAGCAGTTCTTC.

The CDR3 protein is CASSQDRITSPTYEQYF. The CDR3 coding sequence is TGCGCCAGCAGCCAAGATCGTATCACGTCACCTACCTACGAGCAGTACTTC. J is TRBJ2-7 and V is TRBV4-3; no clear D. Trimming shortened V by 0 bases and J by 2 bases, and 17 bases separated the two germline ends. This CDR3 contains 17 residues. Per germline, CDR1 LGHNA and CDR2 YSLEER.

This CDR3 is CASSGSLAVYYTDTQYF. CDR3 bases: TGTGCCAGCAGCGGTTCACTAGCGGTATATTACACAGATACGCAGTATTTT. The rearrangement joins TRBV7-9 to TRBJ2-3; 8 nucleotides agree with TRBD2. The ends lost 5 bases at V and 2 bases at J; junction bases unmatched: 12. This CDR3 spans 17 amino acids. The germline gives CDR1 SEHNR, CDR2 FQNEAQ (reference sequence).

In this sample, this clone turned up a few times. The rearrangement links TRBV6-2 or TRBV6-3 to TRBJ1-2; D perhaps matches TRBD1 (6 bases). V gave up 6 bases and J gave up 4 bases, with 12 bases separating them. The CDR3 loop spans 13 amino acids. The V gene's germline CDR1 is MNHEY and CDR2 SVGEGT. CDR3 protein: CASSPRDIYGYTF. CDR3 nucleotides: TGTGCCAGCAGCCCCCGGGACATCTATGGCTACACCTTC.

The chain employs TRBV19 and TRBJ2-7; TRBD1 might be the D (7 bases). Looked up from germline, CDR1 is LNHDA and CDR2 is SQIVND (reference sequence). The CDR3 covers 16 residues. V was trimmed by 3 bases and J by 0 bases, leaving 15 bases between them. The CDR3 DNA reads TGTGCCAGTAGTATCGGAGGGGCAGGGGGCTCCTACGAGCAGTACTTC. It specifies CASSIGGAGGSYEQYF.

The chain uses TRBV27 and TRBJ2-7, with 9 bases identical to TRBD1. Germline CDR1 is MNHEY and CDR2 is SMNVEV (reference sequence). This CDR3 is built from 14 residues. The V gene end was trimmed by 3 bases and the J gene end by 1 base; junction bases not matched to a gene: 1. CDR3 sequence (DNA): TGTGCCAGCAGTTTGGGGACAGGGTCCTACGAGCAGTACTTC. It yields the protein CASSLGTGSYEQYF.

This chain links TRBV28 with TRBJ1-1, with 9 bases identical to TRBD1. The CDR3 has 14 residues. V was pared by 6 bases and J by 2 bases, with 4 bases of the junction left unmatched. CDR1 is MDHEN and CDR2 is SYDVKM in the germline V gene. The CDR3 loop reads CASRRDRVNTEAFF. Here the CDR3 DNA reads TGTGCCAGCAGAAGGGACAGGGTTAACACTGAAGCTTTCTTT.

The V call is TRBV7-9, the J call TRBJ2-2, with 11 bases aligning to TRBD1. The length of the CDR3 is 13 residues. Germline CDR1 is SEHNR and CDR2 is FQNEAQ (reference sequence). V shed 10 bases and J 4 bases; nucleotides not matched to a gene: 2. DNA of the CDR3: TGTGCCATCGGGACAGGGGGCACCGGGGAGCTGTTTTTT. Translation gives CAIGTGGTGELFF.

The chain links TRBV18 to TRBJ2-1; 8 bases match TRBD1. V lost 4 bases and J lost 3; bases outside the gene matches: 2. Germline CDR1 KGHSH, CDR2 LQKENI. There are 14 residues in the CDR3. CDR3 region: CASSQDRVYNEQFF. The CDR3, as DNA: TGTGCCAGCTCACAGGACAGGGTCTACAATGAGCAGTTCTTC.

This clone was picked up one time. V gene TRBV6-4 combines with J gene TRBJ2-1; 7 nucleotides align to TRBD2. CDR3 length equals 13 residues. Germline V gives CDR1 MRHNA, CDR2 SNTAGT. V dropped 8 bases and J dropped 10; count of bases not matched to a gene: 11. The CDR3 nucleotides are TGTGCCAGCGCGCAAGAGCTAGCGGCGGAGCAGTTCTTC. This sequence encodes CASAQELAAEQFF.